This T cell receptor beta chain was captured in a study of blood T cell repertoires in COVID-19. On the study more broadly: Acute-phase and convalescent COVID-19 samples originated in the United States, Italy and Spain. T cells, B-cell-depleted T cells, or PBMCs provided the cDNA or gDNA that served as material.

The CDR3 totals 14 residues. The ends were cut back, 3 bases at V and 0 bases at J, with 8 bases in the middle. CDR1 MDHEN and CDR2 SYDVKM come from the germline V gene. Per the original methods: Cell counts per sample came from amplifying reference gene primers. Using immunoSEQ multiplex PCR, the repertoire was profiled, and TCRdb retains in-frame clones only, with some absent. D and trimming were read from the DNA, whereas the V and J calls and clone size are those reported in that table. The repertoire consists of about 68,000 clones, with 65% to 90% occurring once and the leading ten covering over 1.1%.

This chain joins TRBV28 and TRBJ1-1; D not resolved. This sequence originates from a woman aged 55-75 years with acute or convalescent COVID-19. The sequencing input was peripheral blood. The CDR3 region is CASSFPRVNTEAFF. CDR3 DNA sequence: TGTGCCAGCAGTTTTCCTCGCGTGAACACTGAAGCTTTCTTT.